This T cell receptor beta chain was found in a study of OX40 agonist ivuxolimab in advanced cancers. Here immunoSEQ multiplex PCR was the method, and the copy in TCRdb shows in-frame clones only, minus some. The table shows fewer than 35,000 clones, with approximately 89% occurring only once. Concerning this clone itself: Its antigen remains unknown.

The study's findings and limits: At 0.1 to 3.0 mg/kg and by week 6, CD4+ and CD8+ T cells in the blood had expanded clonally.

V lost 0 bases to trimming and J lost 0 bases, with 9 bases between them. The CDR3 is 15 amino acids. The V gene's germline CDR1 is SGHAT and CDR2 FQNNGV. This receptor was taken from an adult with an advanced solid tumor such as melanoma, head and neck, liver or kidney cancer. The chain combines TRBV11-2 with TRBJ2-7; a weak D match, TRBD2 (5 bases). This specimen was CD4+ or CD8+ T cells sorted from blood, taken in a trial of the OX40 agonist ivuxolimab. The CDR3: CASSLDRGNSYEQYF. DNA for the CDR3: TGTGCCAGCAGCTTAGATAGAGGGAACTCCTACGAGCAGTACTTC.